Each of the 2 T cell receptor beta chains below was sequenced from the same sample in a study of cytomegalovirus exposure and HLA in healthy donors. This PCR relied on a set of 60 Vbeta primers and 13 Jbeta primers. Sequencing used immunoSEQ multiplex PCR; TCRdb keeps in-frame clones, though not all of them. Of fewer than 200,000 clones detected, approximately 78% appear once; the ten largest clones hold roughly 0.69%. The sample consisted of PBMCs. Every receptor here comes from a young woman in good health and CMV-seronegative.

J is TRBJ2-7 and V is TRBV10-1; 8 nucleotides align to TRBD2. This CDR3 spans 12 amino acids. Trimming at V came to 7 bases and at J to 8 bases, leaving 7 bases not matched to a gene. Germline V gives CDR1 WNHNN, CDR2 SYGVQD (reference sequence). CDR3: CASNAGGRQQYF. The CDR3, as DNA: TGCGCCAGCAACGCGGGAGGTCGGCAGCAGTACTTC.

This rearrangement joins TRBV9 to TRBJ2-5; D gene unclear. Germline assignment: CDR1 SGDLS and CDR2 YYNGEE. The CDR3 extends over 16 amino acids. V lost 3 bases to trimming and J lost 2 bases, with 17 bases between them. CDR3 sequence reads: CASSAGLGSIQETQYF. The CDR3 coding sequence is TGTGCCAGCAGCGCCGGCCTCGGGTCCATTCAAGAGACCCAGTACTTC. The full variable domain, with the rest looked up from reference TRBV9 and TRBJ2-5, is DSGVTQTPKHLITATGQRVTLRCSPRSGDLSVYWYQQSLDQGLQFLIQYYNGEERAKGNILERFSAQQFPDLHSELNLSSLELGDSALYFCASSAGLGSIQETQYFGPGTRLLVL.